The clone carrying this T cell receptor (beta chain) was detected many times. These data originate in a study of spatial heterogeneity in lung cancer. At the level of the study: Sequences of the beta chain were consistently detected in greater numbers than alpha-chain sequences.

This CDR3 has 15 amino acids. Trimming removed 2 bases from V and 5 bases from J, with 15 bases in between. In germline, CDR1 is WSHSY, CDR2 SAAADI. TCRdb itself ran the 5' RACE reads through MiXCR, one entry per CDR3 protein. The data show about 8,000 distinct CDR3 sequences, approximately 9.7% seen once. Time point noted: sample taken at primary tumor resection. The donors, fewer than 95 patients with untreated early-stage non-small cell lung cancer, provided the samples. This chain uses TRBV10-2 with TRBJ2-5; D is undetermined. This specimen was normal lung tissue next to the tumor, taken at surgery. The sequence derives from a male donor with early-stage non-small cell lung cancer. The CDR3 loop reads CASSEDPVDPETQYF. CDR3 bases: TGCGCCAGCAGTGAGGACCCTGTGGATCCTGAGACCCAGTACTTC.